Listed below are T cell receptor beta chains from one sample, sequenced in a study of cytomegalovirus exposure and HLA in healthy donors. Data came from immunoSEQ multiplex PCR; TCRdb stores just in-frame clones and leaves some out. This sample has about 150,000 clones, with approximately 80% found just once. Sequencing was done on a sample of PBMCs. Receptors were obtained from a woman in her forties or fifties in good health and CMV-seropositive. CDR3s leave out the opening cysteine and the closing phenylalanine or tryptophan.

V gene,J gene,CDR3 protein
TRBV27,TRBJ1-2,ASSRGDGYT
TRBV7-6,TRBJ2-7,ASSPDPRPGGHEQY
TRBV27,TRBJ2-7,ASRILGQDLEQY
TRBV30,TRBJ1-1,AWSVNQATEAF
TRBV10-2,TRBJ2-7,ASSEPFGQAYEQY
TRBV15,TRBJ2-1,ATSRARGPNEQF
TRBV5-7,TRBJ2-7,ASSPDRAYEQY
TRBV10-2,TRBJ2-2,ASRLAGGPGELF
TRBV5-1,TRBJ1-6,ASSLGLRGDSPLH
TRBV6-1,TRBJ2-2,ASSEVPGLGINTGELF
TRBV19,TRBJ2-1,ASSIVAGTYNEQF
TRBV6-5,TRBJ1-1,ASSYYMTGVEAF
TRBV29-1,TRBJ1-1,SVEPQTGKAF
TRBV4-3,TRBJ1-2,ASSQDTGQEYGYT